The rows below give T cell receptor beta chains drawn from one sample of a study of control samples from healthy donors and cancer patients. Data came from immunoSEQ multiplex PCR; TCRdb stores just in-frame clones and leaves some out. This sample has about 140,000 clones, with 88% found just once. Specimen: blood. The receptor source for this set is a woman aged 25 to 39 in good health. Both conserved end residues are part of each CDR3. The D gene is left open where the match is weak. The size entry is marked missing in some rows and otherwise reads once, few, many or a size class.

>TRBD2|few|TRBJ2-1|TRBV6-5
TGTGCCAGCAGTACACGAGCGGGAGGCAATGAGCAGTTCTTC
CASSTRAGGNEQFF
>.|.|TRBJ2-5|TRBV6-1
TGTGCCAGCAGTGAGTTGTCAGGGTCCGGGGAGACCCAGTACTTC
CASSELSGSGETQYF
>.|.|TRBJ1-4|TRBV27
TGTGCCAGCATTACCCTCGACATTGAAAAACTGTTTTTT
CASITLDIEKLFF
>.|once|TRBJ1-5|TRBV29-1
TGCAGCGTGTCGGGATTCGGGCAGCCCCAGCATTTT
CSVSGFGQPQHF
>.|.|TRBJ2-5|TRBV11-2
TGTGCCAGCAGCTTAGGGGGGGTGACAGGGCGAGAGACCCAGTACTTC
CASSLGGVTGRETQYF
>.|.|TRBJ1-2|TRBV20-1
TGCAGTGCCGAAGGCTACACCTTC
CSAEGYTF
>.|.|TRBJ1-1|TRBV6-5
TGTGCCAGCAGTTACTCGAAGAGGAAGAGAGACACTGAAGCTTTCTTT
CASSYSKRKRDTEAFF
>.|.|TRBJ1-3|TRBV3-1/TRBV3-2
TGTGCCAGCAGCCCGCACGGCGGCACTGGAAACACCATATATTTT
CASSPHGGTGNTIYF
>.|.|TRBJ1-4|TRBV19
TGTGCCAGCAGAGGGGCAGCAACTAATGAAAAACTGTTTTTT
CASRGAATNEKLFF
>TRBD1|once|TRBJ1-1|TRBV30
TGTGCCTGGAGTAAGGGACAGGACACTGAAGCTTTCTTT
CAWSKGQDTEAFF
>TRBD1|.|TRBJ2-3|TRBV5-1
TGCGCCAGCAGCTTGGATACAGGGGGCTTCGCAGATACGCAGTATTTT
CASSLDTGGFADTQYF
>TRBD1|.|TRBJ1-1|TRBV29-1
TGCAGGGCGGATCTTAGGGACAGGATAATGAACACTGAAGCTTTCTTT
CRADLRDRIMNTEAFF
>TRBD2|.|TRBJ2-5|TRBV11-1
TGTGCCAGCAGCTTTGGTGGGACTAGCGGCGAAGAGACCCAGTACTTC
CASSFGGTSGEETQYF
>TRBD2|once|TRBJ2-7|TRBV14
TGTGCCAGCAGCCAATTCCTTTGGACTAGCGGGAGCGAGCAGTACTTC
CASSQFLWTSGSEQYF